This TCR beta chain was captured by sequencing in a study of blood T cells in healthy people across ages. Study results and caveats: Diversity of TCR beta per million T cells declined in a roughly linear way with age. It was found that TCR beta diversity correlated strongly with the percentage of naive T cells.

Germline values: CDR1 LNHNV, CDR2 YYDKDF (reference sequence). V gave up 0 bases and J gave up 2 bases; unmatched junction bases: 5. This CDR3 has 16 amino acids. As for this clonotype: What it recognizes is unknown.

It was with a sample-barcoded 5' primer and a J-beta primer mix that a second PCR of about 7 to 12 cycles was run. Every individual sample yielded 2.5 million or more paired-end reads (each containing CDR3). TCRdb reprocessed the 5' RACE reads with MiXCR, giving one entry per CDR3 protein. The sample has hundreds of thousands of distinct CDR3 sequences, about 34% seen once. This receptor was taken from a man aged 18 to 30 in good health. The sample taken for sequencing was blood. The chain links TRBV15 to TRBJ2-7; TRBD1 aligns across 9 bases. CDR3 sequence (DNA): TGTGCCACCAGCAGAGATTCGGACAGGGGCCCCTACGAGCAGTACTTC. It translates to CATSRDSDRGPYEQYF. The complete variable domain, with remaining parts taken from reference TRBV15 and TRBJ2-7, reads DAMVIQNPRYQVTQFGKPVTLSCSQTLNHNVMYWYQQKSSQAPKLLFHYYDKDFNNEADTPDNFQSRRPNTSFCFLDIRSPGLGDTAMYLCATSRDSDRGPYEQYFGPGTRLTVT.